Only one count was recorded for the clone carrying this TCR beta chain. The data stem from a study of control samples from healthy donors and cancer patients. The repertoire was sequenced with immunoSEQ multiplex PCR; TCRdb's copy has only in-frame clones and lacks some. The table includes 140,000 or so clones, about 90% detected once. From germline, CDR1 is SQVTM and CDR2 ANQGSEA. The junction had 4 bases not matched to a gene; V was cut back by 6 bases and J by 6 bases. The CDR3 length is 11 residues. Sequencing input: blood. V and J are TRBV29-1 and TRBJ1-1, with 7 bases fitting TRBD1. The TCR sequence derives from a man aged 25-45 years in good health. The CDR3 here is CSVGGQAEAFF. CDR3 nucleotide sequence: TGCAGCGTCGGTGGACAGGCTGAAGCTTTCTTT.